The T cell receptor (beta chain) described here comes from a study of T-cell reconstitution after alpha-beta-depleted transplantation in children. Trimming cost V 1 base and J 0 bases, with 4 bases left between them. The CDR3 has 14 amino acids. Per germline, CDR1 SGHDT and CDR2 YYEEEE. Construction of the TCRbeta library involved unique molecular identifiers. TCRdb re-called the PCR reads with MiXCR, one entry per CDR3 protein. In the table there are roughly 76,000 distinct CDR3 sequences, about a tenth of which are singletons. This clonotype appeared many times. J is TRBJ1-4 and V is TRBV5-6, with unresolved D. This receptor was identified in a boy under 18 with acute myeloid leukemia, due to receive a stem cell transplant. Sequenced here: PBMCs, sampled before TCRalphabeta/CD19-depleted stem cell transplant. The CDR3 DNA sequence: TGTGCCAGCAGCTTGACGACAACTAATGAAAAACTGTTTTTT. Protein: CASSLTTTNEKLFF.